This TCR beta chain was retrieved from a study of cytomegalovirus exposure and HLA in healthy donors. Germline-derived CDR1 and CDR2 are SGHDT and YYEEEE. The CDR3 contains 16 residues. The V end was cut by 3 bases, the J end by 1 base, with 16 bases between. The PCR was carried out with 60 Vbeta primers and 13 Jbeta primers. Here immunoSEQ multiplex PCR was the method, and the copy in TCRdb shows in-frame clones only, minus some. Of about 140,000 clones in the sample, 77% were seen once. The chain couples TRBV5-6 to TRBJ1-1; D is perhaps TRBD1 (6 bases). This receptor was identified in a female donor in good health and CMV-seronegative. Material for sequencing was PBMCs. The chain's CDR3 is CASSYNRDLKNTEAFF. Written as DNA, the CDR3 is TGTGCCAGCAGCTACAACAGGGATCTGAAGAACACTGAAGCTTTCTTT.